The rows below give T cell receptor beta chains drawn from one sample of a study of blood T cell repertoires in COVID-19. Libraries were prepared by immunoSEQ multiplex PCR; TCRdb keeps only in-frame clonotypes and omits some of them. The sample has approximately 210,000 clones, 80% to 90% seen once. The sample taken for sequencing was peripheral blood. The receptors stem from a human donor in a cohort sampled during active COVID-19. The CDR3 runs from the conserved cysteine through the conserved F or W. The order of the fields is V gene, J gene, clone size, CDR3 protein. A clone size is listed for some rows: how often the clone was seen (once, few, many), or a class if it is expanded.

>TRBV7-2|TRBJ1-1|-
CASTIQGFRAFF
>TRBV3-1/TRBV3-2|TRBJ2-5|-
CASSRASGLETQYF
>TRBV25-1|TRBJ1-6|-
CASSGQGRNSPLHF
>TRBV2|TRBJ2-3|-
CASSVTGGTDTQYF
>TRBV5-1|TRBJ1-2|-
CASSLEQGVGYTF
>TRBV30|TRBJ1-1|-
CAWSQQPNTEAFF
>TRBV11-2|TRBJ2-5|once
CASSLDLAGPYF
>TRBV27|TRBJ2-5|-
CASTRWGVNKETQYF
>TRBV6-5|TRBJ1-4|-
CASHSINRVPEKLFF
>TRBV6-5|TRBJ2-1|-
CASSYSKGRGEQFF
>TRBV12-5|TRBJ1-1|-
CASGLGFPEHTEAFF
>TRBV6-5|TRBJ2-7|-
CASSPDRSSYEQYF
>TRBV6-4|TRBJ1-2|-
CASSLGQGSNYGYTF
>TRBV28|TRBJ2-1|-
CASRSSGRLNEQFF
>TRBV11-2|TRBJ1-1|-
CASSDSGGTEAFF
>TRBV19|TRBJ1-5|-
CASSYGLHQPQHF
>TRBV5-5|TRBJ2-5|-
CASSLDRGQETQYF
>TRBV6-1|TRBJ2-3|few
CASSEYRAGDSTDTQYF
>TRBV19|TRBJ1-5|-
CASKMQGGSNQPQHF
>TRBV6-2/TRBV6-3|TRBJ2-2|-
CASSYSPGTSGRGTGELFF
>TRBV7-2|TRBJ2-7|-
CASTVPRTRKSYEQYF
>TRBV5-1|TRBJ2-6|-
CASSLDSSGANVLTF
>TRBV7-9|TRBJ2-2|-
CASSLLTGITGELFF
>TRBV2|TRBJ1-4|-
CASSGRQMNEKLFF
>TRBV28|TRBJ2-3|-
CASTQTRTSPTDTQYF
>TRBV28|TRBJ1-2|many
CASRPDSVGSSGYTF
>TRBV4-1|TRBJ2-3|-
CASSQTATDTQYF
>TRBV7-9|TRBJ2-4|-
CASSLVGGPQYF
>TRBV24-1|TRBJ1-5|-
CATSDLRGQPQHF
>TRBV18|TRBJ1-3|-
CASSRAFDSGNTIYF
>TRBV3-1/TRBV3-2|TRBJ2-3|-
CASSQRETTDTQYF
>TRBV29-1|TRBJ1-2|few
CSVRDEQAYGYTF
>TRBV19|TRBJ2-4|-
CASRPTGQGGIQYF
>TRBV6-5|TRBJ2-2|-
CASRDTGYTGELFF
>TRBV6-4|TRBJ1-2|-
CASSGGPTSYTF
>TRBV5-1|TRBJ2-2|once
CASSLLGSFTGELFF
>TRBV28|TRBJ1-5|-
CASLSSKQPQHF
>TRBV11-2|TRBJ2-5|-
CASSLVGRGQETQYF
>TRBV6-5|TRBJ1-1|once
CASIGGAATEAFF
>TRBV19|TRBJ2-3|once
CASGGESSGGTDTQYF
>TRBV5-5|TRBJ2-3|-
CASSLGPVSTDTQYF
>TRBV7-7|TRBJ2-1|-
CASSLDGTGGREQFF